The clone carrying this TCR beta chain has only a few counts. What it recognizes is unknown. This record belongs to a study of T cell responses to AZD1222 COVID-19 vaccine. Sequenced by immunoSEQ multiplex PCR; TCRdb stores in-frame clones only, minus some. This repertoire shows 150,000 to 250,000 clones, about 94% found once; its top ten account for roughly 1%. Findings and limits, study-wide: The donor group comprised mostly white British people and more females; the analysis possibly underestimated clonal diversity. Spike-specific TCR breadth and depth grew following two AZD1222 doses.

This receptor was identified in an adult who received the AZD1222 COVID-19 vaccine. Sequenced here: peripheral blood, sampled 28 days after the second AZD1222 dose.

Here the CDR3 reads CASGLGDTEAFF. In DNA form, the CDR3 reads TGTGCCAGCGGGCTGGGGGACACTGAAGCTTTCTTT. The chain joins TRBV12-3 or TRBV12-4 to TRBJ1-1, with TRBD1 as a possible D gene (5 bases). V gave up 8 bases and J gave up 3 bases, with 10 bases separating them. The CDR3 contains 12 residues.